This is a list of T cell receptor beta chains from one sample in a study of Graves' ophthalmopathy and Graves' hyperthyroidism. TCRdb recomputed calls from the multiplex PCR reads with MiXCR, one row per CDR3 protein. This table holds around 1,000,000 distinct CDR3 sequences, approximately 35% found once. The sequenced sample consisted of peripheral blood or thyroid tissue (not recorded which). These receptors were collected from an adult man with Graves' hyperthyroidism. The CDR3 runs from the conserved cysteine through the conserved F or W. Fields, in order: V gene, D gene, clone size, J gene, CDR3 DNA, CDR3 protein. The D gene is left open where the match is weak. Clone size, where shown, is once, few, many, or a class for clones that have expanded.

>TRBV2|.|once|TRBJ1-1
TGTGCCAGCAGTTTAGCCCATACAGGGAACACTGAAGCTTTCTTT
CASSLAHTGNTEAFF
>TRBV5-1|.|.|TRBJ1-1
TGCGCCAGCAGCGCCCGGGGGCTTGCGGACACTGAAGCTTTCTTT
CASSARGLADTEAFF
>TRBV4-2|.|many|TRBJ1-5
TGTGCCAGCAGCCAGGAATCACAGGGACGTCAGCCCCAGCATTTT
CASSQESQGRQPQHF
>TRBV29-1|.|.|TRBJ1-1
TGCAGCTTGGAGGCATCTCTCACTGAAGCTTTCTTT
CSLEASLTEAFF
>TRBV10-3|.|.|TRBJ1-5
TGTGCCATCAGTGATTACGGATCGCCTCAGCCCCAGCATTTT
CAISDYGSPQPQHF
>TRBV29-1|TRBD1|.|TRBJ2-6
TGCAGCGTTGTAAACGCAGGACAGGGGGCCGCTGGGGCCAACGTCCTGACTTTC
CSVVNAGQGAAGANVLTF
>TRBV14|.|.|TRBJ2-5
TGTGCCAGCAGCTTCCGGGACGGCGGACGAGGGACCCAGTACTTC
CASSFRDGGRGTQYF
>TRBV6-5|.|few|TRBJ1-1
TGTGCCAGCAGTTATATTCAAAGCACTGAAGCTTTCTTT
CASSYIQSTEAFF
>TRBV12-3/TRBV12-4|TRBD1|.|TRBJ2-7
TGTGCCAGCAGTTCACCGGGACAGGGGGAGTACTTC
CASSSPGQGEYF
>TRBV6-6|.|few|TRBJ2-2
TGTGCCAGCAGGATCGCCGGGGAGCTGTTTTTT
CASRIAGELFF
>TRBV7-6|.|.|TRBJ2-5
TGTGCCAGCAGCTCAATGATGCAGGTTCAAGAGACCCAGTACTTC
CASSSMMQVQETQYF
>TRBV29-1|TRBD1|once|TRBJ1-5
TGCAGCGTCCTTGGGACAGGTAATCAGCCCCAGCATTTT
CSVLGTGNQPQHF
>TRBV5-5|.|.|TRBJ1-5
TGTGCCAGCAGCTTGGATTTTCGCATAAAGGTTCAGCCCCAGCATTTT
CASSLDFRIKVQPQHF
>TRBV5-6|.|many|TRBJ1-4
TGTGCCAGCAGCGTACCAGGGATCTTTTTGGTACAGTCGAGTGAAAAACTGTTTTTT
CASSVPGIFLVQSSEKLFF
>TRBV20-1|.|.|TRBJ2-6
TGCAGTGCTTTCGGGGTCCCACTCAACTCTGGGGCCAACGTCCTGACTTTC
CSAFGVPLNSGANVLTF
>TRBV5-1|.|.|TRBJ2-2
TGCGCCAGCAGCAGGAGGGCTTTAGGGGAGCTGTTTTTT
CASSRRALGELFF
>TRBV12-3/TRBV12-4|TRBD2|many|TRBJ2-7
TGTGCCAGCAGCGCCGACGGACTAGCGGTCTACGAGCAGTACTTC
CASSADGLAVYEQYF
>TRBV5-6|TRBD1|many|TRBJ1-2
TGTGCCAGCAGCTCGGACAGGTACTATGGCTACACCTTC
CASSSDRYYGYTF
>TRBV10-3|TRBD1|.|TRBJ1-6
TGTGCCATCAGGCAGGGGGAAAATTCACCCCTCCACTTT
CAIRQGENSPLHF
>TRBV19|TRBD2|.|TRBJ2-2
TGTGCCAGTAGTCCCCTAGCGGGATACGGGGAGCTGTTTTTT
CASSPLAGYGELFF
>TRBV20-1|.|many|TRBJ1-5
TGCAGTGCTAGAGATGGGGATCAGCCCCAGCATTTT
CSARDGDQPQHF
>TRBV24-1|.|.|TRBJ2-2
TGTGCCACCGGAGGCGTCTTGGGGGAGCTGTTTTTT
CATGGVLGELFF
>TRBV7-8|TRBD1|few|TRBJ1-2
TGTGCCAGCAGCTTACCCCGGGACAGCCGAGCCAACAACCCTACTAACTATGGCTACACCTTC
CASSLPRDSRANNPTNYGYTF
>TRBV12-3/TRBV12-4|.|.|TRBJ2-5
TGTGCCGGCAGTAGGACTCAGTACTTC
CAGSRTQYF
>TRBV19|.|many|TRBJ2-2
TGTGCCAGTAGTTGGGGCGGGGAGCTGTTTTTT
CASSWGGELFF
>TRBV29-1|.|few|TRBJ1-1
TGCAGCGCCAGGTCGATGGGGGGTTCCTTT
CSARSMGGSF
>TRBV6-5|.|.|TRBJ2-7
TGTGCCAGCAGATCTCCGGGGGTGAGCTCCTACGAGCAGTACTTC
CASRSPGVSSYEQYF
>TRBV2|TRBD2|many|TRBJ2-7
TGTGCCAGCAACCGACGGGGACTAGGGTCCTACGAGCAGTACTTC
CASNRRGLGSYEQYF
>TRBV20-1|TRBD2|.|TRBJ2-7
TGCAGTGCTAGAGAGTCGGGTAGCGGGGTCTACGAGCAGTACTTC
CSARESGSGVYEQYF
>TRBV9|.|many|TRBJ1-4
TGTGCCAGCAACACAGGTGGTAATGAAAAACTGTTTTTT
CASNTGGNEKLFF
>TRBV6-2/TRBV6-3|TRBD1|.|TRBJ1-5
TGTGCCAGCAGGACGGGACAGGGGGCCTATCAGCCCCAGCATTTT
CASRTGQGAYQPQHF
>TRBV7-9|TRBD1|.|TRBJ2-7
TGTGCCAGCAGCTTAGATAGACAGGGGCCTGACTACGAGCAGTACTTC
CASSLDRQGPDYEQYF